One TCR beta chain is described in this entry. What it recognizes is unknown. Genes and germline are mouse. The CDR3 end falls 1 residue outside the read, so it is completed with the germline J gene. The record originates from a study of tissue T cells after allogeneic stem cell transplantation. Whole-study results and caveats: Motif-based clustering found tissue-specific repertoire signatures shared across patients, though few clones were shared. Limitations included a small, clinically heterogeneous cohort and limited sampling depth. TCR repertoires tracked anatomic similarity, regardless of disease or transplant status. Blood and spleen captured only part of the tissue TCR repertoire.

Trimming stripped 0 bases from V and 0 bases from J, with 7 bases between. Germline V gene sequence: CDR1 LGHNA, CDR2 YSYQKL. The CDR3 extends over 15 amino acids. The protocol was immunoSEQ multiplex PCR, while the TCRdb copy is restricted to in-frame clones and leaves out a portion. The sample gives nearly 50,000 clones, roughly 73% of which show up once; roughly 0.7% is in the top ten. The TCR comes from a pool of C57BL/6 mice in good health. The chain uses TRBV2 and TRBJ2-4, with D possibly called TRBD1 or TRBD2 (5 bases each). Source material: sorted cells pooled from one or two spleens. The DNA read from the CDR3 is TGTGCCAGCAGCCAAGAGCGGGGGAGTCAAAACACCTTGTAC. Amino acids: CASSQERGSQNTLY. The full CDR3 sequence reads CASSQERGSQNTLYF.